This entry is about one TCR beta chain. Its matching antigen is unknown. Assay: immunoSEQ multiplex PCR; the TCRdb copy retains only in-frame clones and omits some. Here the sample spans 55,000 or so clones, approximately 82% being singletons. This entry is derived from a study of radiotherapy plus CTLA-4 blockade in lung cancer. Findings and limits, study-wide: After radiotherapy and ipilimumab, tumor-derived clones expanded in peripheral blood.

The CDR3 runs to 15 residues. Trimming cost V 0 bases and J 8 bases, with 13 bases left between them. Germline values: CDR1 MGHRA, CDR2 YSYEKL. The V and J genes are TRBV4-1 and TRBJ2-2; possibly TRBD2 for D (6 bases). The receptor was derived from a human donor with non-small cell lung cancer whose response to radiotherapy plus ipilimumab could not be evaluated. The sample was peripheral blood, taken from a patient treated with radiotherapy plus ipilimumab. CDR3 sequence: CASSQDDGGDGELFF. The DNA for the CDR3 is TGCGCCAGCAGCCAAGATGACGGGGGTGATGGGGAGCTGTTTTTT.